The 29 T cell receptor beta chains reported below all come from one sample, sequenced in a study of T cells in Graves' hyperthyroidism and ophthalmopathy. RNA transcripts were the template for amplifying TCR beta CDR3 regions. Researchers ran a first-round RT-PCR on the TCR CDR3 using the HTBI primer set. Each CDR3 protein is one row after TCRdb ran MiXCR on the multiplex PCR reads. The sample has approximately 740,000 distinct CDR3 sequences; roughly 15% are singletons. Material for sequencing was blood. The receptor set was obtained from a young woman with Graves' hyperthyroidism.

V usage is TRBV10-3 and J usage is TRBJ2-1, with TRBD1 identical over 8 bases. The CDR3 length is 15 residues. V lost 4 bases and J lost 7; bases outside the gene matches: 9. The V gene's germline CDR1 is ENHRY and CDR2 SYGVKD. DNA of the CDR3: TGTGCCATCAGTGGTGCGGCAGGGGGCTGGAATGAGCAGTTCTTC. This sequence encodes CAISGAAGGWNEQFF.

Many counts were recorded for this clonotype. This chain links TRBV12-3 or TRBV12-4 with TRBJ2-3, with D perhaps given as TRBD1 or TRBD2 (5 bases each). The length of the CDR3 is 14 residues. The V and J ends lost 5 bases and 2 bases respectively, with 11 bases between them. CDR3 sequence (DNA): TGTGCCAGCAGTCATGGGGGTAACACAGATACGCAGTATTTT. This gives the protein CASSHGGNTDTQYF.

This clonotype was counted ten times or more. The V call is TRBV30, the J call TRBJ2-1; D is ambiguous. The CDR3 has 11 amino acids. Trimming left V 0 bases short and J 6 bases short, with 3 bases between. Germline CDR1 reads GTSNPN; CDR2 reads SVGIG (reference sequence). The CDR3 DNA reads as TGTGCCTGGAGTGTAAGCAATGAGCAGTTCTTC. Amino acid sequence: CAWSVSNEQFF.

The rearrangement uses TRBV20-1 and TRBJ2-3; 11 bases align to TRBD2. The length of the CDR3 is 16 residues. Per germline, CDR1 DFQATT and CDR2 SNEGSKA (reference sequence). Unmatched junction bases numbered 7, after V lost 0 bases and J lost 5 bases. In DNA form, the CDR3 reads TGCAGTGCTAGAGACATAGCGGGAGGGCATCAAGATACGCAGTATTTT. As protein: CSARDIAGGHQDTQYF.

This clonotype was seen many times. The rearrangement joins TRBV12-3 or TRBV12-4 to TRBJ1-1; D ambiguous. CDR3 length equals 15 residues. V dropped 3 bases and J dropped 1 base, with 12 bases sitting between them. The CDR3 sequence: CASSFFWGTNTEAFF. The DNA for the CDR3 is TGTGCCAGCAGTTTCTTCTGGGGTACGAACACTGAAGCTTTCTTT.

This clonotype showed up many times. The chain uses TRBV20-1 and TRBJ1-5; D gene unclear. This CDR3 contains 12 residues. The V gene's germline CDR1 is DFQATT and CDR2 SNEGSKA (reference sequence). Trimming left V 2 bases short and J 5 bases short, with 7 bases between. The CDR3 region is CSARKEDQPQHF. CDR3 bases: TGCAGTGCTAGAAAGGAGGATCAGCCCCAGCATTTT.

In its sample, this clonotype was seen many times. The rearrangement uses TRBV7-9 and TRBJ1-1; TRBD1 might be the D (6 bases). The CDR3 has 13 residues. The ends were cut back, 8 bases at V and 8 bases at J, with 18 bases in the middle. Germline V CDR1 and CDR2: SEHNR, FQNEAQ (reference sequence). The CDR3 reads CASGRGQGREAFF. DNA of the CDR3: TGTGCCAGCGGTAGAGGTCAGGGGCGAGAAGCTTTCTTT.

This clonotype was seen at least ten times. The V gene is TRBV3-1, the J gene TRBJ2-5, with 15 positions matching TRBD2. V lost 5 bases, J lost 0 bases, and 10 bases stayed unmatched. Germline V gene data show CDR1 as LGHDT and CDR2 as YNNKEL (reference sequence). CDR3 length: 19 amino acids. CDR3 nucleotides: TGTGCCAGCAGCGCAGGACTAGCGGGAGGGGAGTGGGACCAAGAGACCCAGTACTTC. It codes for CASSAGLAGGEWDQETQYF.

This clonotype was detected only a few times. This chain links TRBV20-1 with TRBJ2-4, with D hard to call. The germline V and J ends were trimmed by 5 bases and 5 bases, with 16 bases remaining between them. In germline, CDR1 is DFQATT, CDR2 SNEGSKA (reference sequence). The CDR3 is 14 residues long. CDR3 amino acids: CSASVLGYENIQYF. The CDR3, as DNA: TGCAGTGCTTCGGTCCTGGGGTATGAAAACATTCAGTACTTC.

This clonotype came up a few times. The rearrangement links TRBV3-1 to TRBJ2-5; D is possibly TRBD2 (6 bases). Trimming shortened V by 1 base and J by 5 bases, and 17 bases separated the two germline ends. The CDR3 loop spans 16 amino acids. From germline, CDR1 is LGHDT and CDR2 YNNKEL (reference sequence). This chain's CDR3 is CASSQVGGPEQETQYF. In nucleotides, the CDR3 is TGTGCCAGCAGCCAAGTCGGAGGGCCAGAGCAGGAGACCCAGTACTTC.

This clonotype was seen more than once but under ten times. The chain joins TRBV29-1 to TRBJ2-5; 7 bases align to TRBD1. The V gene's germline CDR1 is SQVTM and CDR2 ANQGSEA. This CDR3 contains 13 residues. V lost 2 bases to trimming and J lost 1 base; unmatched junction nucleotides: 1. The CDR3 spells CSVERDSQETQYF. The CDR3 DNA reads TGCAGCGTTGAACGGGACAGCCAAGAGACCCAGTACTTC.

V is TRBV28 and J is TRBJ1-1, with 8 nucleotides matching TRBD1. The CDR3 spans 14 residues. Trimming cost V 6 bases and J 6 bases; bases outside gene matches: 9. Germline CDR1 MDHEN, CDR2 SYDVKM. The CDR3 region has the DNA TGTGCCAGCAGCCCCGGACAGGGTAGACCTGAAGCTTTCTTT. Translated, it gives CASSPGQGRPEAFF.

This clonotype was seen many times. V gene TRBV29-1 combines with J gene TRBJ1-1, with 7 positions matching TRBD1. The CDR3 consists of 15 residues. The germline V gene has CDR1 SQVTM and CDR2 ANQGSEA. J was trimmed by 0 bases and V by 2 bases; bases with no gene match: 6. As DNA, the CDR3 is TGCAGCGTTGAATGGACAGGACGGATGAACACTGAAGCTTTCTTT. Translating gives CSVEWTGRMNTEAFF.

The gene calls are TRBV12-5 and TRBJ2-2; D not resolved. Trimming left V 0 bases short and J 4 bases short, with 3 bases between. The germline gives CDR1 LGHNT, CDR2 FRNRAP. The CDR3 consists of 13 residues. The CDR3: CASGLVATGELFF. CDR3 bases: TGTGCTAGTGGTTTGGTAGCCACCGGGGAGCTGTTTTTT.

Ten or more counts support this clonotype. The chain uses TRBV6-6 and TRBJ2-5; no clear D gene. Germline V gene data show CDR1 as MNHNY and CDR2 as SVGAGI (reference sequence). The CDR3 covers 13 residues. Trimming removed 2 bases at V and 5 bases at J, with 9 bases between. The CDR3, as DNA: TGTGCCAGCAGTTACGGGGTTGGGGAGACCCAGTACTTC. Encoded protein: CASSYGVGETQYF.

Written as DNA, the CDR3 is TGTGCCAGCAGCTTAGGGCCTCTAGCGGGAGGGCCGTGGGACACCGGGGAGCTGTTTTTT. Translation: CASSLGPLAGGPWDTGELFF. The V call is TRBV11-2, the J call TRBJ2-2; 12 nucleotides match TRBD2. The ends lost 1 base at V and 3 bases at J; junction bases unmatched: 12. The V gene's germline CDR1 is SGHAT and CDR2 FQNNGV. CDR3 length: 20 residues.

This clonotype came up a few times. This sequence joins TRBV6-5 and TRBJ2-1, with D uncertain. V lost 0 bases and J lost 7, with 7 bases in between. Germline V gene lookup returns CDR1 MNHEY and CDR2 SVGAGI. This CDR3 region has 13 residues. CDR3 residues: CASSYSKGNEQFF. The CDR3 region has the DNA TGTGCCAGCAGTTACTCGAAAGGGAATGAGCAGTTCTTC.

Ten or more counts support this clonotype. The chain couples TRBV11-2 to TRBJ2-1, with TRBD2 matching over 9 bases. Germline values: CDR1 SGHAT, CDR2 FQNNGV. With V trimmed by 1 base and J by 5 bases, 12 bases remained unmatched. The CDR3 spans 18 residues. The CDR3 nucleotides are TGTGCCAGCAGCTTAGGGTCCTGGCGGGAGGGCCCCCACAATGAGCAGTTCTTC. Its protein product is CASSLGSWREGPHNEQFF.

The chain has TRBV7-8 and TRBJ2-7, with a weak D call TRBD2 (5 bases). Germline CDR1 is SGHVS and CDR2 is FQNEAQ. CDR3 size: 17 residues. The V end lost 1 base, the J end lost 0 bases, and 16 bases lay between the germline ends. CDR3 region: CASSLERSSIYSYEQYF. CDR3 bases: TGTGCCAGCAGCTTAGAGAGGTCTAGCATATACTCCTACGAGCAGTACTTC.

The V call is TRBV20-1, the J call TRBJ2-7; no definite D call. Germline V gene sequence: CDR1 DFQATT, CDR2 SNEGSKA (reference sequence). This CDR3 contains 13 residues. V was shortened by 3 bases and J by 1 base, with 10 bases between the two germline ends. CDR3 residues: CSASPPSSYEQYF. CDR3 nucleotides: TGCAGTGCTAGCCCCCCCTCGTCCTACGAGCAGTACTTC.

This clonotype was seen ten or more times. The rearrangement links TRBV6-5 to TRBJ2-7; the D is unclear. This CDR3 has 15 residues. Between the trimmed V and J ends, which lost 2 bases and 7 bases, there was a span of 18 bases. Looked up from germline, CDR1 is MNHEY and CDR2 is SVGAGI. The CDR3 nucleotides read TGTGCCAGCAGTTACGGGGTTACGTTAGTGGAGGAGCAGTACTTC. This sequence encodes CASSYGVTLVEEQYF.

The chain recombines TRBV10-3 with TRBJ2-2; 15 bases are a match to TRBD2. The germline gives CDR1 ENHRY, CDR2 SYGVKD. V was clipped by 10 bases and J by 3 bases; unmatched bases: 6. The CDR3 loop spans 16 amino acids. CDR3 nucleotides: TGTGCCACCAAGGGACTAGCGGGAGGCTACACCGGGGAGCTGTTTTTT. Amino acids: CATKGLAGGYTGELFF.

This chain links TRBV13 with TRBJ2-1; D is perhaps TRBD2 (5 bases). Trimming shortened V by 5 bases and J by 6 bases, and 17 bases separated the two germline ends. There are 15 residues in the CDR3. Germline V CDR1 and CDR2: PRHDT, FYEKMQ (reference sequence). The DNA for the CDR3 is TGTGCCAGCAGCCCTGGACTTCCAGTCGCCAATGAGCAGTTCTTC. This codes for CASSPGLPVANEQFF.

This clonotype showed up many times. The chain joins TRBV6-1 to TRBJ2-7, with TRBD2 matching 12 bases. The CDR3 consists of 18 residues. The trim removed 5 bases at V and 6 bases at J, leaving 17 bases unmatched. Germline V gene lookup returns CDR1 MNHNS and CDR2 SASEGT. CDR3 in amino acids: CASSYAFRLAGDQGEQYF. In DNA form, the CDR3 reads TGTGCCAGCAGTTACGCCTTCCGACTAGCGGGAGATCAAGGCGAGCAGTACTTC.

At least ten counts were recorded for this clonotype. The chain has TRBV12-3 or TRBV12-4 and TRBJ2-1, with a weak D call TRBD1 (5 bases). The CDR3 spans 15 residues. V was clipped by 1 base and J by 8 bases, with 15 bases between them. The CDR3 here is CASSLGTPALDEQFF. The CDR3 DNA sequence: TGTGCCAGCAGTTTAGGGACACCAGCTTTGGATGAGCAGTTCTTC.

This clonotype was detected ten times or more. The chain joins TRBV11-3 to TRBJ2-1, with 8 bases matching TRBD2. The length of the CDR3 is 17 residues. V shed 5 bases, J shed 7 bases, and the junction held 16 bases outside the gene matches. CDR1 and CDR2 (germline): SGHNT, YENEEA. The CDR3 loop reads CASSPGRWREAKNEQFF. In DNA form, the CDR3 reads TGTGCCAGCAGCCCAGGCAGGTGGCGGGAGGCAAAAAATGAGCAGTTCTTC.

In this sample, this clonotype turned up many times. The V and J genes are TRBV6-5 and TRBJ2-3; 11 nucleotides line up with TRBD2. The germline CDR1 and CDR2 sequences are MNHEY and SVGAGI. With V trimmed by 2 bases and J by 4 bases, 5 bases remained unmatched. The CDR3 contains 16 residues. The chain's CDR3 is CASSYQTSGSADTQYF. CDR3 in DNA: TGTGCCAGCAGTTACCAAACTAGCGGGAGCGCAGATACGCAGTATTTT.

The gene calls are TRBV5-7 and TRBJ2-5; D is possibly TRBD2 (5 bases). TRBV5-7 is sorted into the ORF group, with uncertain function. This CDR3 has 14 residues. V was cut by 2 bases and J by 4 bases, with 12 bases left in between. CDR3 in amino acids: CASSFPRGPETQYF. CDR3 bases: TGTGCCAGCAGCTTTCCCCGAGGGCCAGAGACCCAGTACTTC.

This clonotype showed up many times. V usage is TRBV18 and J usage is TRBJ2-1, with a weak D call TRBD1 (6 bases). There are 14 residues in the CDR3. Deletions cut 1 base from V and 6 bases from J, with 10 bases between. Germline assignment: CDR1 KGHSH and CDR2 LQKENI. CDR3 amino acids: CASSPQRGFNEQFF. The CDR3, as DNA: TGTGCCAGCTCACCACAGAGGGGGTTCAATGAGCAGTTCTTC.